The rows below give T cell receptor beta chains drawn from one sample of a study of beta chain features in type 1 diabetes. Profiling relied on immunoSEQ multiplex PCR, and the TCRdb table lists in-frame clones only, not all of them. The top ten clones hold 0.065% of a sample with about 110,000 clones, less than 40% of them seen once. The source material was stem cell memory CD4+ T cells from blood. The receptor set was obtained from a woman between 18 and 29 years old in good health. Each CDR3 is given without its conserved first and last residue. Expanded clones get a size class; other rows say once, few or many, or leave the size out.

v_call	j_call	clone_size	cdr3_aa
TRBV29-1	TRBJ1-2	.	SAQQDRYAYGYT
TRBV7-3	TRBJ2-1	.	ASSSGLAGYNEQF
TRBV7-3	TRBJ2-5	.	ASSLRRSSGSHQETQY
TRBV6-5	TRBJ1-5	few	ASTPAGGNQPQH
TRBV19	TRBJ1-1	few	ASSFALDRADVLYTEAF
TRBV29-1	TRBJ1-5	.	SAGTVNQPQH
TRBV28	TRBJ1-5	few	ASSLGRVVGH
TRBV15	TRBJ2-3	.	ATSAQGQTRADTQY
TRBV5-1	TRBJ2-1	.	ASSLSGRTDNEQF
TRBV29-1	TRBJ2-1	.	SATGLAKYNEQF
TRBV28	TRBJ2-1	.	ASSSPGQGASSYNEQF
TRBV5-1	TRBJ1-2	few	ASSPYLARSHGYT
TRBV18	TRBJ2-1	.	ASSPPELYEQF
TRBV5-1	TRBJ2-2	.	ASRWGQGAPTGELF
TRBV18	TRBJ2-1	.	ASSPQGGLQF
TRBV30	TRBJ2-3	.	AWATTSAYTDTQY
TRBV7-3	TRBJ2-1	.	ASSLRASGRFNEQF
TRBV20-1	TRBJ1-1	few	SARQDRDAF
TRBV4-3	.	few	ASSQGSRGPYEQY
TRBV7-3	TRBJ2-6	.	ASSPLTGESSGANVLT
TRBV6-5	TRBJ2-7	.	ASSKTSGAHYEQY
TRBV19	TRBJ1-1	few	ASRAELVNTEAF
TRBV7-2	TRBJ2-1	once	ASSLSQAAYNEQF
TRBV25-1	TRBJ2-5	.	ASSEYQLAETQY
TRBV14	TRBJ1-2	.	ASSQEGTDYGYT
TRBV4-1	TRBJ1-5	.	ASSQEPQAYQPQH
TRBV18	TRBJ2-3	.	ASSPRTSGLGADTQY
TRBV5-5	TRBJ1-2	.	ASSPRRGRERDYGYT
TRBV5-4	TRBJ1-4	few	ASSPTGSNEKLF
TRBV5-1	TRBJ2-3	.	ASSLASRATDTQY
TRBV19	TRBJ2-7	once	ASRNTGDEQY
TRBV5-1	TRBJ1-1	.	ASSSFRRSEAF
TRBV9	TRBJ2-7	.	ASSPHLTRGYEQY
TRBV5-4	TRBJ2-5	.	ASSLDGRGETQY
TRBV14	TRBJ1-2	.	ASSQVAGGGGYT
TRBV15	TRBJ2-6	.	ATSRAGEAAGANVLT
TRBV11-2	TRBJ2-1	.	ASSLDIRTSVDEQF
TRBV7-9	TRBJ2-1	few	ASRFWEDLYNEQF
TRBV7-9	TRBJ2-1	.	ASRPTSGSPPFYNEQF
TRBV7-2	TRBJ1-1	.	ASTWRTVNTEAF
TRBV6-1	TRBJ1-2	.	ASSDGGYGYT
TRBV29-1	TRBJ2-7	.	SVACPGTGCPSSYEQY
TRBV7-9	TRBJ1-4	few	ASSLVDEKLF
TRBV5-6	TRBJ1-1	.	ASSLTQGARAEAF
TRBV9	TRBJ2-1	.	ASSVGRDSNEQF
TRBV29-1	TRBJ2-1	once	SVRPSGKREIYNEQF
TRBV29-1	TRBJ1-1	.	SVVKNTEAF
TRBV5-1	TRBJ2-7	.	ASSGTSGREQY
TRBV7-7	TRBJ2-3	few	ASSLGPTADTQY
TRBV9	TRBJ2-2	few	ASSVRGGLAENTGELF
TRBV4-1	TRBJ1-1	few	ASNGGGRNTEAF
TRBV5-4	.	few	ASSPGLQNHEQY
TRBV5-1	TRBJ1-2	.	ASSLGQGNYGYT
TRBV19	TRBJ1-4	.	ASRGTASNEKLF
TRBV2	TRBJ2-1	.	ASLPFQKLAGNYNEQF
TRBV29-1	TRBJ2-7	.	SAVSGQDYEQY
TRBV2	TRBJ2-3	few	AFGTDTQY
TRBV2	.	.	ASSEERPYEQY
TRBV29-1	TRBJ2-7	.	SALLTGGLEQY